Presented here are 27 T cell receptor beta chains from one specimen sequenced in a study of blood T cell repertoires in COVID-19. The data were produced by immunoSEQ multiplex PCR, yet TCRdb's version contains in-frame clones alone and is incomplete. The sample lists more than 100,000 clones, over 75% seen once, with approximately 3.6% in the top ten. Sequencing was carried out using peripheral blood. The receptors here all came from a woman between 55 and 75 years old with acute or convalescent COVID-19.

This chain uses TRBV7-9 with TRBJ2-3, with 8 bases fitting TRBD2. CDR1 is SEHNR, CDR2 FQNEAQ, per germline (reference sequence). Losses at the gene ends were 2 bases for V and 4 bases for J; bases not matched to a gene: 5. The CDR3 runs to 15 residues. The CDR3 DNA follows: TGTGCCAGCAGCTTACAGTCGGGAGGGGCAGATACGCAGTATTTT. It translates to CASSLQSGGADTQYF.

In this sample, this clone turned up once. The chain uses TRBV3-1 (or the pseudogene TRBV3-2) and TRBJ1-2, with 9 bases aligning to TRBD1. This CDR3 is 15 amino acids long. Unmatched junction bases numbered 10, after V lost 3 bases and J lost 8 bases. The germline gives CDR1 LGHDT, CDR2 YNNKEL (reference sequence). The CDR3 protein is CASSHRDRARRGYTF. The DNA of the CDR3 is TGTGCCAGCAGCCACCGGGACAGGGCTCGGAGGGGCTACACCTTC.

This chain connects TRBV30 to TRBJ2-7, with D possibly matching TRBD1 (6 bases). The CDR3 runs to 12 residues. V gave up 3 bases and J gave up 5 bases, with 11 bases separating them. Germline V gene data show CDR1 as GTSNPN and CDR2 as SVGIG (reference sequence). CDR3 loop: CAWRQGSHEQYF. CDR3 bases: TGTGCCTGGAGGCAGGGGTCCCACGAGCAGTACTTC.

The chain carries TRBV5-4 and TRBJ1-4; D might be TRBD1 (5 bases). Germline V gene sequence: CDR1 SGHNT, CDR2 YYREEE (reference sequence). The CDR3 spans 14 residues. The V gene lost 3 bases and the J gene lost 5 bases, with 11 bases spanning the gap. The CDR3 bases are TGTGCCAGCAGCTCAGGGCCGGAGAATGAAAAACTGTTTTTT. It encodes CASSSGPENEKLFF. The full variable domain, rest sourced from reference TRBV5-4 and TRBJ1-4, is ETGVTQSPTHLIKTRGQQVTLRCSSQSGHNTVSWYQQALGQGPQFIFQYYREEENGRGNFPPRFSGLQFPNYSSELNVNALELDDSALYLCASSSGPENEKLFFGSGTQLSVL.

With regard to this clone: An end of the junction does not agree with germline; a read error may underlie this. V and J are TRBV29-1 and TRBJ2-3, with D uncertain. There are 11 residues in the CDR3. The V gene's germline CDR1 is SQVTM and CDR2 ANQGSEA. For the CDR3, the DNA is TGCAGCGTAGAAGTTCTGGATACGCAGTATTTT. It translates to CSVEVLDTQYF.

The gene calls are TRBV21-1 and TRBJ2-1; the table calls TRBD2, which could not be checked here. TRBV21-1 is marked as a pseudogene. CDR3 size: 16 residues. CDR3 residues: CASSPGKASSYNEQFF. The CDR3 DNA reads TGTGCCAGCAGCCCCGGCAAGGCTAGCTCCTACAATGAGCAGTTCTTC.

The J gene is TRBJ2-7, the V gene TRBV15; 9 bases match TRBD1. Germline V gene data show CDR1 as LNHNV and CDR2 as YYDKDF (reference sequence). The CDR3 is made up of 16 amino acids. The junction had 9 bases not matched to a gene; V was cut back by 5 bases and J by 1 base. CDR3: CATSGIPGTGSYEQYV. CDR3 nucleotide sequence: TGTGCCACCAGCGGAATACCCGGGACAGGGTCCTACGAGCAGTACGTC.

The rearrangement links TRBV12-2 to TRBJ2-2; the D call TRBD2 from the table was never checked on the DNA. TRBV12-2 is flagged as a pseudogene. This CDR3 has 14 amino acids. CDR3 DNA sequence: TGTGCAAGTCGCTTAGTCGGGGTCACCGGGGAGCTGTTTTTT. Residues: CASRLVGVTGELFF.

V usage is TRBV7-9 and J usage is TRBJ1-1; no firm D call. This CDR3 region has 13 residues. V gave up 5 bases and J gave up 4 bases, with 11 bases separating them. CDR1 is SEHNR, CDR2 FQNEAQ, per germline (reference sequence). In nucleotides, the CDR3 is TGTGCCAGCAGCACAGAGGGAGGCACTGAAGCTTTCTTT. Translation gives CASSTEGGTEAFF.

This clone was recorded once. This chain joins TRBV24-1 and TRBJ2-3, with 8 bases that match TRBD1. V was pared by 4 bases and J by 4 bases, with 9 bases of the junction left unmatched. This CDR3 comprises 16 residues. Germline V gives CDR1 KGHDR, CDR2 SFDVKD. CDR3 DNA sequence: TGTGCCACCAGTGACCCCGCTGGACAGGGCCCAGATACGCAGTATTTT. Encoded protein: CATSDPAGQGPDTQYF.

The CDR3 DNA reads TGTGCCAGCAGCTTAGCAGGGATTGTCACCGGGGAGCTGTTTTTT. This encodes CASSLAGIVTGELFF. The V and J genes are TRBV9 and TRBJ2-2; tentatively, D is TRBD1 (5 bases). Trimming removed 4 bases from V and 4 bases from J, with 14 bases in between. CDR1 and CDR2 (germline): SGDLS, YYNGEE. The CDR3 length is 15 residues.

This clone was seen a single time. The CDR3 loop reads CASSQEPSGRGEQFF. The CDR3 coding sequence is TGCGCCAGCAGCCAAGAACCTAGCGGGAGGGGTGAGCAGTTCTTC. V usage is TRBV4-1 and J usage is TRBJ2-1; 12 bases align to TRBD2. V lost 0 bases, J lost 9 bases, and 3 bases stayed unmatched. The CDR3 has 15 amino acids. Germline loops: CDR1 MGHRA, CDR2 YSYEKL.

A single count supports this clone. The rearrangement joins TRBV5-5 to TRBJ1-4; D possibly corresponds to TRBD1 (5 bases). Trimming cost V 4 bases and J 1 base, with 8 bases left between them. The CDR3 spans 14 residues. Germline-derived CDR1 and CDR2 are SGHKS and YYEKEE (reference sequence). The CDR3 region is CASSLGVTNEKLFF. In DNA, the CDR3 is TGTGCCAGCAGCCTAGGGGTAACTAATGAAAAACTGTTTTTT. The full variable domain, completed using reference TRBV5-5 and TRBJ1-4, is DAGVTQSPTHLIKTRGQQVTLRCSPISGHKSVSWYQQVLGQGPQFIFQYYEKEERGRGNFPDRFSARQFPNYSSELNVNALLLGDSALYLCASSLGVTNEKLFFGSGTQLSVL.

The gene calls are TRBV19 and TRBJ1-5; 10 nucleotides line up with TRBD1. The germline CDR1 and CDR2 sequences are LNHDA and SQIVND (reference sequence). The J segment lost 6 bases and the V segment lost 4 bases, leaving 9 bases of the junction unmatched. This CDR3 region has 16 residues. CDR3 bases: TGTGCCAGTAGTACATCCCGGACAGGGGGGAGTCAGCCCCAGCATTTT. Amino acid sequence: CASSTSRTGGSQPQHF.

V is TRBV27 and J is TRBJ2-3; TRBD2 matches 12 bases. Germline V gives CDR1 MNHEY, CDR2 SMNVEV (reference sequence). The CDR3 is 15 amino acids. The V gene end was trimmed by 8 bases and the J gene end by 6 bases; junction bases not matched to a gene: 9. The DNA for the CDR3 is TGTGCCAGCGCCCTAGCGGGAGGGCCGTTGGATACGCAGTATTTT. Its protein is CASALAGGPLDTQYF.

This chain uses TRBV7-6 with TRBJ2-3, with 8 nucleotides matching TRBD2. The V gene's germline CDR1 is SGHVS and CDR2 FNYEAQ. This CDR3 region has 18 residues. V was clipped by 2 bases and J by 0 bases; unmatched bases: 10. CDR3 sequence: CASSLTSGGISSTDTQYF. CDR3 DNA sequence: TGTGCCAGCAGCTTAACTAGCGGCGGGATTTCTAGCACAGATACGCAGTATTTT.

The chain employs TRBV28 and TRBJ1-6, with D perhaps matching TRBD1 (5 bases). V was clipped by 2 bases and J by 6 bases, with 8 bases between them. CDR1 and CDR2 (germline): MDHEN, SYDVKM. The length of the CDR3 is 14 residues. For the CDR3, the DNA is TGTGCCAGCAGTTTACAGGGCTTTAATTCACCCCTCCACTTT. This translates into CASSLQGFNSPLHF.

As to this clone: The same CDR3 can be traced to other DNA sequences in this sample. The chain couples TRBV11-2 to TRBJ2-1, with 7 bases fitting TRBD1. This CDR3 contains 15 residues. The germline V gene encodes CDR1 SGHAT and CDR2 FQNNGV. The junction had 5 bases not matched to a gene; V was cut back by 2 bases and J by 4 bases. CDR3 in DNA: TGTGCCAGCAGCTTAACAGGGACAGTTTACAATGAGCAGTTCTTC. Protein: CASSLTGTVYNEQFF.

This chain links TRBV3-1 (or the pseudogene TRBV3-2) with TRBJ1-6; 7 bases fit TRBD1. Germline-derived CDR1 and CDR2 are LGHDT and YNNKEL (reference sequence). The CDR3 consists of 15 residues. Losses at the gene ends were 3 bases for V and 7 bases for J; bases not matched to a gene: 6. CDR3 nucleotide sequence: TGTGCCAGCAGCCACTATAGACAGGGAAATTCACCCCTCCACTTT. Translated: CASSHYRQGNSPLHF.

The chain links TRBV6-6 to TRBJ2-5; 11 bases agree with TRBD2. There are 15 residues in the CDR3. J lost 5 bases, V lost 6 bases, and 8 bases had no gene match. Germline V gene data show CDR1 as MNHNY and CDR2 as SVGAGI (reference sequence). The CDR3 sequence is CASRISGRAGETQYF. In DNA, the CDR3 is TGTGCCAGCAGAATTAGCGGGAGGGCTGGGGAGACCCAGTACTTC.

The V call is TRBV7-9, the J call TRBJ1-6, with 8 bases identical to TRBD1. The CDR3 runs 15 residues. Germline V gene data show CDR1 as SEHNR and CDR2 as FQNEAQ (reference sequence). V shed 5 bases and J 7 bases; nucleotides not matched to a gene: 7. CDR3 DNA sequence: TGTGCCAGCAGCGCATCAGGGGGCCGAAATTCACCCCTCCACTTT. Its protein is CASSASGGRNSPLHF.

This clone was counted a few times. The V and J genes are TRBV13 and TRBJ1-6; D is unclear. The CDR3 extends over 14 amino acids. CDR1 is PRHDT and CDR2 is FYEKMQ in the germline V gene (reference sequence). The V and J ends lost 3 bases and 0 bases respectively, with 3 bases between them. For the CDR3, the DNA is TGTGCCAGCAGCTTCAGCTCCTATAATTCACCCCTCCACTTT. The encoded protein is CASSFSSYNSPLHF.

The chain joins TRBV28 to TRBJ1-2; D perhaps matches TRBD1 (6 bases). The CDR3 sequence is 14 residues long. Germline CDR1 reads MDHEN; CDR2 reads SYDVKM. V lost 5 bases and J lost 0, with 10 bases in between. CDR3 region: CASSPGAANYGYTF. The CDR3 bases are TGTGCCAGCAGTCCAGGGGCGGCTAACTATGGCTACACCTTC.

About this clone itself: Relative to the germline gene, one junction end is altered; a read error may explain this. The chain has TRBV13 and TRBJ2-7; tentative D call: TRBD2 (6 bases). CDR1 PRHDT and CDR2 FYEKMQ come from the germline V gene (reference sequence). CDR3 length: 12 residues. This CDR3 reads CASSDTARTTHF. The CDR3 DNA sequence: TGTGCCAGCAGCGACACCGCCAGGACTACCCACTTC. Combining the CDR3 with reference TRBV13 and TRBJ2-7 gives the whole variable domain AAGVIQSPRHLIKEKRETATLKCYPIPRHDTVYWYQQGPGQDPQFLISFYEKMQSDKGSIPDRFSAQQFSDYHSELNMSSLELGDSALYFCASSDTARTTHFGPGTRLTVT.

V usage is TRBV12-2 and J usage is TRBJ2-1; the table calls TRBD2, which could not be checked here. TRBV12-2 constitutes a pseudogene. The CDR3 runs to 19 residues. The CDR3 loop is CASRLLRTSGREPYNEQFF. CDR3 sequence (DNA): TGTGCAAGTCGCTTATTGCGGACTAGCGGGAGGGAACCGTACAATGAGCAGTTCTTC.

The CDR3 coding sequence is TGTGCCAGCAGCTCGACAGGGACTAACACTGAAGCTTTCTTT. Its protein product is CASSSTGTNTEAFF. The chain combines TRBV28 with TRBJ1-1; the match to TRBD1 covers 7 bases. CDR3 length: 14 amino acids. With 6 bases clipped from V and 2 bases from J, the junction kept 6 bases outside the gene matches. The germline CDR1 and CDR2 sequences are MDHEN and SYDVKM.

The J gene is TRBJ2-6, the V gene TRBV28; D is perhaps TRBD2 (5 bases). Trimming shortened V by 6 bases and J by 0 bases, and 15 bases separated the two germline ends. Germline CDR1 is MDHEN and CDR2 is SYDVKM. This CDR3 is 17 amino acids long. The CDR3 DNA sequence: TGTGCCAGCAGCAAAATGTCGGGGAGCTCTGGGGCCAACGTCCTGACTTTC. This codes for CASSKMSGSSGANVLTF.